This TCR beta chain derives from a study of blood T cell repertoires in COVID-19. Study-level information: Sample material is recorded as cDNA or gDNA derived from T cells, B-cell-depleted T cells, or PBMCs.

J lost 1 base, V lost 0 bases, and 7 bases had no gene match. The length of the CDR3 is 17 residues. Germline CDR1 and CDR2: GTSNPN and SVGIG (reference sequence). Method: immunoSEQ multiplex PCR; TCRdb's copy keeps in-frame clones and lacks some. The data hold 310,000 or so clones, with 70% to 90% observed a single time. Everyone who took part was 18 to 89 years old, and they came from about 25 US areas. Participants were placed into cohorts based on the clinical history they reported. Each recovered donor of Cohort 3 presented with two negative PCRs, clearance, or symptom resolution. The chain links TRBV30 to TRBJ1-3, with 9 positions matching TRBD1. The receptor's source is a woman between 40 and 50 years old who had recovered from COVID-19. The source material was PBMCs or T cells enriched from blood (not recorded which). CDR3 in amino acids: CAWSVGQGGGSGNTIYF. CDR3 sequence (DNA): TGTGCCTGGAGTGTGGGACAGGGAGGAGGGTCTGGAAACACCATATATTTT.